The sequence of this T cell receptor (beta chain) was determined in a study of shared clonotypes between healthy human individuals. Study-wide results and limits: A few donors held around 5% of naive CD4 clonotypes in common. In the sorted subsets, rarefaction showed sequencing was incomplete despite large depth. With few donors, the genetic and exposure-history diversity represented was limited.

This CDR3 is built from 14 residues. Looked up from germline, CDR1 is MDHEN and CDR2 is SYDVKM. The V gene lost 8 bases and the J gene lost 3 bases, with 15 bases spanning the gap. Concerning this clone itself: Its cognate antigen is unknown.

TCRdb's table, derived via immunoSEQ multiplex PCR, lists solely in-frame clones and lacks some. The sample holds about 1,900,000 clones; about 95% are singletons and the top ten take 1% to 1.5%. Naive CD8 cells were CD45RO-negative, positively selected for CCR7, excluding terminally differentiated effector memory CD45RA+ cells. Donation came from healthy HIV-negative adults that had no recent acute infections or vaccinations. The sample was naive CD8+ T cells sorted from blood. This chain uses TRBV28 with TRBJ2-3, with D possibly TRBD2 on 6 matching bases. The receptor was derived from a man younger than 35 in good health. CDR3: CASRLWGVTDTQYF. The CDR3 nucleotides are TGTGCCAGCCGACTGTGGGGGGTTACAGATACGCAGTATTTT. Filled out from reference TRBV28 and TRBJ2-3, the complete variable domain reads DVKVTQSSRYLVKRTGEKVFLECVQDMDHENMFWYRQDPGLGLRLIYFSYDVKMKEKGDIPEGYSVSREKKERFSLILESASTNQTSMYLCASRLWGVTDTQYFGPGTRLTVL.